A single sample is the source of the 11 T cell receptor beta chains below, sequenced in a study of blood T cell repertoires in COVID-19 (dated by TCRdb to 2020 to 2021). Receptor amplification or capture employed the immunoSEQ multiplex PCR assay. As stored in TCRdb, this immuneACCESS dataset retains in-frame rearrangements with V and J assigned. A fraction of the clones does not appear; measured against another copy, unresolved V genes explain less than half of the discrepancy, and the remainder lacks a known reason. This sample gives more than 85,000 clones in total; roughly 92% of them show up just once. Of the sample, roughly 0.88% is held by the ten largest clones. Sequenced: peripheral blood. Receptors originate from a man between 60 and 75 years old with acute or convalescent COVID-19.

V gene TRBV27 combines with J gene TRBJ1-6, with a tentative D call TRBD1 (5 bases). V lost 0 bases, J lost 4 bases, and 7 bases lay in between. CDR1 and CDR2 from the germline V gene are MNHEY and SMNVEV (reference sequence). The CDR3 contains 15 residues. This CDR3 is CASSLSQGYNSPLHF. The CDR3 region has the DNA TGTGCCAGCAGTTTATCCCAGGGTTATAATTCACCCCTCCACTTT.

The chain is built from TRBV19 and TRBJ1-1, with 8 bases matching TRBD1. This CDR3 has 18 residues. The V segment lost 5 bases and the J segment 1 base; nucleotides outside the gene matches: 15. Germline assignment: CDR1 LNHDA and CDR2 SQIVND (reference sequence). DNA of the CDR3: TGTGCCAGTAGTGTCACTATTTACAGGGGGACGGCGAACACTGAAGCTTTCTTT. It yields the protein CASSVTIYRGTANTEAFF.

This clone appeared a single time. The genes are TRBV6-4 and TRBJ2-7; 9 bases match TRBD1. J was trimmed by 2 bases and V by 0 bases; bases with no gene match: 8. The germline CDR1 and CDR2 sequences are MRHNA and SNTAGT. There are 17 residues in the CDR3. The CDR3 here is CASSDSKTGGPPYEQYF. The CDR3 coding sequence is TGTGCCAGCAGTGACTCGAAAACAGGGGGCCCCCCCTACGAGCAGTACTTC.

J is TRBJ2-7 and V is TRBV4-2, with D perhaps TRBD2 (6 bases). The CDR3 sequence is 16 residues long. V lost 0 bases and J lost 5, with 17 bases in between. Germline lookup yields CDR1 LGHNA and CDR2 YNFKEQ. This CDR3 reads CASSQESGREWHEQYF. The CDR3 nucleotides are TGTGCCAGCAGCCAAGAGTCAGGACGGGAGTGGCACGAGCAGTACTTC.

Here the CDR3 reads CASRSLADEQFF. As DNA, the CDR3 is TGTGCCAGCAGGTCGCTAGCGGATGAGCAGTTCTTC. The chain carries TRBV12-3 or TRBV12-4 and TRBJ2-1, with TRBD2 matching 7 bases. The CDR3 is made up of 12 amino acids. J was trimmed by 8 bases and V by 6 bases; bases with no gene match: 4.

The gene calls are TRBV7-9 and TRBJ1-3, with D unclear. In germline, CDR1 is SEHNR, CDR2 FQNEAQ (reference sequence). V lost 1 base, J lost 0 bases, and 13 bases lay in between. This CDR3 region has 17 residues. The CDR3 nucleotides read TGTGCCAGCAGCTTAGACGTCCTGGGCAGCTCTGGAAACACCATATATTTT. Translating it yields CASSLDVLGSSGNTIYF.

The J gene is TRBJ1-1, the V gene TRBV7-6; the match to TRBD1 covers 10 bases. The CDR3 spans 18 residues. Germline V gene sequence: CDR1 SGHVS, CDR2 FNYEAQ. V was pared by 3 bases and J by 4 bases, with 14 bases of the junction left unmatched. CDR3 in DNA: TGTGCCAGCAGCTTCGGGACAGGGGTAGGGAGGGTGTCCACTGAAGCTTTCTTT. Its translation: CASSFGTGVGRVSTEAFF.

V is TRBV5-1 and J is TRBJ2-5, with TRBD2 matching 7 bases. Germline loops: CDR1 SGHRS, CDR2 YFSETQ. This CDR3 is built from 15 residues. V was clipped by 3 bases and J by 0 bases; unmatched bases: 5. CDR3 in DNA: TGCGCCAGCAGCTCGGGACTATCTTACCAAGAGACCCAGTACTTC. Its translation is CASSSGLSYQETQYF.

The chain recombines TRBV5-1 with TRBJ2-7, with D possibly matching TRBD2 (6 bases). Germline V gene lookup returns CDR1 SGHRS and CDR2 YFSETQ. Trimming took 4 bases from V and 2 from J, leaving 13 bases between them. The CDR3 sequence is 14 residues long. The CDR3 region has the DNA TGCGCCAGCAGCCCTGGGGAGCGGGCCTACGAGCAGTACGTC. Translation: CASSPGERAYEQYV.

The genes are TRBV19 and TRBJ2-3; 10 bases are shared with TRBD2. Germline V lookup: CDR1 LNHDA, CDR2 SQIVND (reference sequence). Germline trimming cut 4 bases from V and 3 bases from J; bases unmatched to any gene: 4. The CDR3 runs 15 residues. CDR3 protein: CASSKASGRTDTQYF. CDR3 coding DNA: TGTGCCAGTAGTAAAGCTAGCGGGAGAACAGATACGCAGTATTTT.

This clone has just one count. V and J are TRBV30 and TRBJ1-1; D gene unclear. CDR3 size: 13 residues. Germline lookup yields CDR1 GTSNPN and CDR2 SVGIG (reference sequence). V was pared by 0 bases and J by 0 bases, with 5 bases between. The CDR3 here is CAWSVLMNTEAFF. CDR3 coding DNA: TGTGCCTGGAGTGTACTGATGAACACTGAAGCTTTCTTT.